This passage covers 18 T cell receptor beta chains from one sample sequenced in a study of beta chain features in type 1 diabetes. cDNA synthesis used the whole RNA isolate, giving expressed TCRB sequences. TCRdb keeps only in-frame clones here, not all; method: immunoSEQ multiplex PCR. The sample contains about 290,000 clones, about 8.5% of which appear only once. The sample comprised central memory CD4+ T cells from blood. The receptors were sampled from a woman younger than 35 in good health.

The chain uses TRBV7-9 and TRBJ1-2, with D possibly being TRBD1 (5 bases). CDR1 is SEHNR and CDR2 is FQNEAQ in the germline V gene (reference sequence). The CDR3 is 14 residues long. V lost 3 bases, J lost 2 bases, and 10 bases lay in between. The CDR3 nucleotides are TGTGCCAGCAGCTTTATGACAGACAACTATGGCTACACCTTC. Protein: CASSFMTDNYGYTF.

This clone was recorded at least ten times. CDR3 DNA sequence: TGTGCCAGCAGCGGATTGAGAGGCTACACCTTC. Translating gives CASSGLRGYTF. This chain links TRBV9 with TRBJ1-2; D ambiguous. This CDR3 region has 11 residues. V lost 3 bases and J lost 8, with 8 bases in between. CDR1 and CDR2 (germline): SGDLS, YYNGEE.

This clone came up a few times. The gene calls are TRBV7-2 and TRBJ2-5, with D tentatively TRBD1 or TRBD2 (6 bases each). V was pared by 5 bases and J by 5 bases, with 18 bases between. CDR1 SGHTA and CDR2 FQGNSA come from the germline V gene. This CDR3 is built from 15 residues. The CDR3 DNA sequence: TGTGCCAGCAGCCCATCTGCCGGGGGCCGGGAGACCCAGTACTTC. This encodes CASSPSAGGRETQYF.

The V call is TRBV27, the J call TRBJ1-2; the match to TRBD1 covers 8 bases. This CDR3 is built from 20 residues. Germline CDR1 reads MNHEY; CDR2 reads SMNVEV (reference sequence). The V gene end was trimmed by 4 bases and the J gene end by 0 bases; junction bases not matched to a gene: 19. The CDR3 sequence is CASSSGRRGLLLGANYGYTF. For the CDR3, the DNA is TGTGCCAGCAGTTCTGGTCGCAGGGGGCTGCTTTTGGGCGCTAACTATGGCTACACCTTC.

This clone was counted a few times. The rearrangement joins TRBV4-3 to TRBJ1-1, with D tentatively TRBD1 (5 bases). This CDR3 has 14 amino acids. Trimming took off 6 bases at V and 4 bases at J, with 15 bases between the two ends. The germline CDR1 and CDR2 sequences are LGHNA and YSLEER. The CDR3 loop is CASSHRFLGTEAFF. For the CDR3, the DNA is TGCGCCAGCAGTCACAGGTTTTTGGGCACTGAAGCTTTCTTT.

In its sample, this clone was seen a few times. The J gene is TRBJ1-5, the V gene TRBV29-1, with a possible D match to TRBD1 (5 bases). This CDR3 has 12 residues. The V and J ends lost 4 bases and 6 bases respectively, with 10 bases between them. Germline CDR1 is SQVTM and CDR2 is ANQGSEA. The chain's CDR3 is CSVGKGSQPQHF. CDR3 DNA sequence: TGCAGCGTTGGTAAGGGGAGTCAGCCCCAGCATTTT.

This clone was recorded a few times. The chain links TRBV7-3 to TRBJ1-3; maybe TRBD1 (5 bases). Germline CDR1 is SGHTA and CDR2 is FQGTGA. V lost 5 bases, J lost 0 bases, and 8 bases lay in between. The CDR3 totals 14 residues. The CDR3 DNA sequence: TGTGCCAGCAGCGCAGGGAACTCTGGAAACACCATATATTTT. Translated, it gives CASSAGNSGNTIYF. Based on the CDR3 plus reference TRBV7-3 and TRBJ1-3, the full variable domain is GAGVSQTPSNKVTEKGKYVELRCDPISGHTALYWYRQSLGQGPEFLIYFQGTGAADDSGLPNDRFFAVRPEGSVSTLKIQRTERGDSAVYLCASSAGNSGNTIYFGEGSWLTVV.

This clone turned up a few times. The same CDR3 is also encoded by other DNA sequences in this sample. CDR3 bases: TGTGCCAGCAGCGTAGCTGGTCTAGCGGGCTTCTACGAGCAGTACTTC. Protein: CASSVAGLAGFYEQYF. This chain uses TRBV9 with TRBJ2-7, with 8 bases matching TRBD2. Germline V lookup: CDR1 SGDLS, CDR2 YYNGEE. Trimming took 0 bases from V and 3 from J; bases not matched to a gene: 8. CDR3 length: 16 residues.

The CDR3 DNA reads as TGTGCCAGCAGCCAAGCCGTGGGGTACACCTTC. The encoded protein is CASSQAVGYTF. The gene calls are TRBV4-2 and TRBJ1-2; no clear D. Trimming shortened V by 1 base and J by 11 bases, and 8 bases separated the two germline ends. CDR3 length: 11 amino acids. Germline values: CDR1 LGHNA, CDR2 YNFKEQ.

This chain joins TRBV29-1 and TRBJ1-5, with D possibly TRBD1 on 6 matching bases. The CDR3 length is 14 residues. With 6 bases removed from V and 3 bases from J, the gap between germline ends came to 15 bases. Per germline, CDR1 SQVTM and CDR2 ANQGSEA. This CDR3 is CSVAPGHPNQPQHF. The CDR3 nucleotides are TGCAGCGTGGCCCCGGGACACCCCAATCAGCCCCAGCATTTT.

The rearrangement joins TRBV14 to TRBJ1-1; D uncertain. Trimming took off 0 bases at V and 1 base at J, with 18 bases between the two ends. This CDR3 is built from 18 residues. CDR1 SGHDN and CDR2 FVKESK come from the germline V gene. The CDR3 loop is CASSQEARTHGRNTEAFF. The DNA for the CDR3 is TGTGCCAGCAGCCAAGAAGCCCGGACTCACGGGCGGAACACTGAAGCTTTCTTT.

There are a few counts of this clone. The genes are TRBV27 and TRBJ2-3; D perhaps matches TRBD2 (5 bases). CDR3 length: 17 residues. Trimming pared 6 bases from V and 2 bases from J, leaving 21 bases between. Germline V lookup: CDR1 MNHEY, CDR2 SMNVEV (reference sequence). The CDR3 nucleotides are TGTGCCAGCAGGAGCTGGAGAAGCGGCGGTATCACAGATACGCAGTATTTT. Encoded protein: CASRSWRSGGITDTQYF.

J is TRBJ2-3 and V is TRBV7-8; 7 nucleotides match TRBD1. Germline V gene data show CDR1 as SGHVS and CDR2 as FQNEAQ. After removal of 1 base from V and 3 bases from J, the junction contained 1 base not matched to a gene. The length of the CDR3 is 14 residues. CDR3 bases: TGTGCCAGCAGCTTAGGCAGGGGGACAGATACGCAGTATTTT. Protein sequence: CASSLGRGTDTQYF.

This clone was detected many times. The chain joins TRBV7-3 to TRBJ2-2; 10 bases line up with TRBD2. V gave up 1 base and J gave up 5 bases; unmatched junction bases: 7. Germline assignment: CDR1 SGHTA and CDR2 FQGTGA. This CDR3 region has 17 residues. CDR3 bases: TGTGCCAGCAGCTTAATGCTAGCGGGAGTCAGGACCGGGGAGCTGTTTTTT. Translated, it gives CASSLMLAGVRTGELFF.

J is TRBJ1-2 and V is TRBV15; D not certain. The germline V gene encodes CDR1 LNHNV and CDR2 YYDKDF (reference sequence). Trimming pared 0 bases from V and 6 bases from J, leaving 11 bases between. The CDR3 is made up of 14 amino acids. The CDR3: CATSRDQYLDGYTF. The CDR3 DNA follows: TGTGCCACCAGCAGAGATCAGTATTTGGATGGCTACACCTTC. Full variable domain (outside the CDR3, taken from reference TRBV15 and TRBJ1-2): DAMVIQNPRYQVTQFGKPVTLSCSQTLNHNVMYWYQQKSSQAPKLLFHYYDKDFNNEADTPDNFQSRRPNTSFCFLDIRSPGLGDTAMYLCATSRDQYLDGYTFGSGTRLTVV.

V and J are TRBV18 and TRBJ1-1; a weak D match, TRBD1 (6 bases). Germline V CDR1 and CDR2: KGHSH, LQKENI. CDR3 length: 17 residues. V was cut by 3 bases and J by 1 base, with 18 bases left in between. The CDR3 region has the DNA TGTGCCAGCTCACCGTCTCTAGGGGGGAATAGGAACACTGAAGCTTTCTTT. It encodes CASSPSLGGNRNTEAFF.

A few counts support this clone. V and J are TRBV15 and TRBJ2-5, with 8 bases fitting TRBD2. The J segment lost 5 bases and the V segment lost 0 bases, leaving 14 bases of the junction unmatched. Germline CDR1 LNHNV, CDR2 YYDKDF (reference sequence). The CDR3 is made up of 18 amino acids. The CDR3 coding sequence is TGTGCCACCAGCAGAGAAAGAAATTCGGGAGGGCCCCGGGAGACCCAGTACTTC. It yields the protein CATSRERNSGGPRETQYF.

This clone was observed a few times. The gene calls are TRBV5-1 and TRBJ2-1; 10 bases line up with TRBD2. There are 15 residues in the CDR3. Trimming removed 6 bases from V and 8 bases from J; junction bases left unmatched: 11. Germline CDR1 reads SGHRS; CDR2 reads YFSETQ. CDR3: CASTVLALAGYEQFF. The CDR3 nucleotides are TGCGCCAGCACCGTTCTGGCACTAGCGGGGTATGAGCAGTTCTTC.